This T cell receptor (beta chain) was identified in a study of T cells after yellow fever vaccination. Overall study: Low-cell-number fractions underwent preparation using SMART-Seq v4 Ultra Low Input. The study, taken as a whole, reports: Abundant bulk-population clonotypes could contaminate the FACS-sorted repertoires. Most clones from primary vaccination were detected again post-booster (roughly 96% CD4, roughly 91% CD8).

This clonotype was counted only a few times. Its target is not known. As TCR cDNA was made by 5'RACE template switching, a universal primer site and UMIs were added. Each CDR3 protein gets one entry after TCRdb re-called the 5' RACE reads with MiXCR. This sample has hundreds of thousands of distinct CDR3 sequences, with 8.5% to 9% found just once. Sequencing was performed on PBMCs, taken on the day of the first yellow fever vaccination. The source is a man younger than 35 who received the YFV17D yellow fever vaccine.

The CDR3 nucleotides read TGCGCCAGCAGCCGCGACACTACTAGGCCCGATGAGCAGTTCTTC. Translation: CASSRDTTRPDEQFF. V usage is TRBV4-1 and J usage is TRBJ2-1, with D maybe TRBD2 (5 bases). Germline V CDR1 and CDR2: MGHRA, YSYEKL. V was clipped by 4 bases and J by 8 bases, with 18 bases between them. The length of the CDR3 is 15 residues.